The present T cell receptor (beta chain) was sequenced within a study of HIV-infected patients and healthy controls. Reverse transcription used around 500 ng RNA and constant-region primers for alpha and beta. Each of the alpha and beta chains got its own library through chain-specific third strand synthesis with indices. TCRdb called the 5' RACE reads again in MiXCR, with one record for every CDR3 protein. The sample has under 10,000 distinct CDR3 sequences, 5% to 6.5% seen once. The repertoire came from unfractionated whole blood and reflected all unsorted peripheral T cells. This clonotype occurred many times. As yet, its antigen is unknown. Trimming shortened V by 3 bases and J by 5 bases, and 13 bases separated the two germline ends. The CDR3 contains 13 residues. Germline V gene sequence: CDR1 SQVTM, CDR2 ANQGSEA. Study observations and caveats: The authors saw processing only sixteen HIV-infected individuals as a major limitation on generality. HIV-infected patients and controls differed significantly in mean usage of eight alpha and eight beta V genes. In healthy controls, MAIT alpha CDR3s were common; in HIV+ repertoires, severely depleted.

This specimen consisted of blood, obtained before antiretroviral therapy. The TCR comes from an adult with HIV infection. The chain combines TRBV29-1 with TRBJ1-1; no reliable D call. CDR3 nucleotides: TGCAGCGTTGATAACAACCCAAATACTGAAGCTTTCTTT. Translated: CSVDNNPNTEAFF.